This TCR beta chain came from a study of T cell responses to AZD1222 COVID-19 vaccine (TCRdb year 2021). Some background on the complete study: AZD1222 recipients with second doses at about 4 weeks or about 12 weeks were pooled, because spike-specific TCR depth and breadth did not differ between schedules. Trial participants were enrolled by age into subgroups of 18-55, 56-69 and 70-plus years, and 148, 28 and 57 TCR-sequenced participants, respectively, were included in these subgroups. A total of 233 trial participants underwent TCR sequencing, of whom 207 received two doses of AZD1222 and about 25 received two doses of the MenACWY control vaccine. Overall study results and their limits: Spike-specific TCR breadth and depth rose significantly after two AZD1222 doses compared with day 0 and with MenACWY recipients. Only five or six AZD1222 recipients were SARS-CoV-2 seropositive at baseline, limiting conclusions about previously exposed vaccinees. Nearly half of unique spike-specific TCRs reportedly recognized epitopes outside regions mutated in the B.1.351 and B.1.1.7 variants. Participants were mostly white British and included more females than males, and it was suggested by the authors that clonal diversity may have been underestimated. The 56-69-year group was small, and its depth increase did not reach significance, likely because of low power. Because no samples from the day 14 peak response were available, repertoires could be characterized only after the peak T cell response. The vaccine-associated CD4 TCRs covered the entire spike protein, and the dominant responses fell in regions 160-218 and 743-854.

This specimen's time point label, interpreted: baseline before first vaccination. Samples from vaccinated people were obtained from the UK trials COV001 and COV002, which included a single-blind randomized controlled phase 2/3 trial of AZD1222 (ChAdOx1 nCoV-19) in healthy adults. Trial participant PBMC samples were collected at day 0 and day 28 after the second dose for TCRbeta chain sequencing. Regarding this clone: Its binding antigen is unknown. Base quality data are lacking; no much larger clone is found one base away.

The CDR3 sequence holds 12 residues, the cysteine and phenylalanine included. Here the CDR3 DNA is all that survives: 36 bases in frame from base 1. V is cut by 8 bases and J by 8 bases, and the space between the germline ends is 15 bases. Via the germline V gene, CDR1 is KGHSH and CDR2 LQKENI. The CDR3 regions of human TCRbeta chains were analyzed by immunosequencing. The authors processed their data as follows. TCRs in the repertoires were compared against a reference library of SARS-CoV-2-specific TCRs that had been generated with the MIRA antigen-specificity platform. Breadth meant the fraction of unique TCRs that were SARS-CoV-2-associated, whereas depth meant the fraction of total T cells that were SARS-CoV-2-associated. Using the MIRA data, every spike-specific TCR was mapped to the spike region that the TCR reacted to and assigned to either a CD4 or a CD8 class. Log10-transformed breadth and depth values were compared by one-way ANOVA with Sidak's multiple comparisons tests. TCRdb limited this immuneACCESS table to in-frame rearrangements with V and J called. A share of clones is missing; checked studies link under half to unresolved V genes, and the rest is unexplained. V, J and clone size were drawn from that table, and D and trimming were deduced from the DNA. Recorded for this sample are roughly 45,000 clones; about 83% of them occurred a single time. The top ten hold 6% to 7% of the sample.

The receptor was isolated from an adult in good health. The receptor chain draws on TRBV18 and TRBJ1-2; TRBD1 is a possible D gene, resting on 5 matching bases. Sequenced here: peripheral blood, sampled on day 0 of AZD1222 vaccination. The nucleotide sequence is given as TGTGCCAGCGCAACAGACAGTTCCGGCTACACCTTC. Its product reads: CASATDSSGYTF.